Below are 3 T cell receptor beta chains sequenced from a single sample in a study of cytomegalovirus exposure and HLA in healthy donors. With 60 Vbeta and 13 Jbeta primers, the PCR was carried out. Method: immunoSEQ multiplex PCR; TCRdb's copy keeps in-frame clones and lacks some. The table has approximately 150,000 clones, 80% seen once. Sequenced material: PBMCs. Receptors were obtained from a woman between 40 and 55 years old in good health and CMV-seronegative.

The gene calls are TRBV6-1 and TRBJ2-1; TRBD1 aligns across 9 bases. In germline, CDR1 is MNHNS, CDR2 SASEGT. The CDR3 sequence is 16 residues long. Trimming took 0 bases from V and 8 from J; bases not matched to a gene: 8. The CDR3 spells CASSEALGQGTYEQFF. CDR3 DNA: TGTGCCAGCAGTGAAGCGCTTGGACAGGGGACTTATGAGCAGTTCTTC.

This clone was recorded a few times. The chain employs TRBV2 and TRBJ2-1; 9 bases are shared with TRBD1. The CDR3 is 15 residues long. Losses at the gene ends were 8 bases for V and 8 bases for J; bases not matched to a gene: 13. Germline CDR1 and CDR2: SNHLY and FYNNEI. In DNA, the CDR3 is TGTGCCAGCTCGGCCGGGGGACAGGGACTGTATGAGCAGTTCTTC. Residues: CASSAGGQGLYEQFF.

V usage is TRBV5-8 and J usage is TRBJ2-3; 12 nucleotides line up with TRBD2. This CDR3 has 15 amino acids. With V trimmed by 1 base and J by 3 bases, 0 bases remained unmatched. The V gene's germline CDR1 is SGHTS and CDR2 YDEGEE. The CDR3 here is CASSLTSGGTDTQYF. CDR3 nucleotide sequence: TGTGCCAGCAGCTTGACTAGCGGGGGGACAGATACGCAGTATTTT.